The clone carrying this TCR beta chain was recorded at least ten times. J gave up 7 bases and V 5 bases, and 10 bases lay outside the gene matches. Germline assignment: CDR1 MNHEY and CDR2 SMNVEV (reference sequence). The CDR3 has 14 amino acids. The sample originates from a study of T-cell reconstitution after alpha-beta-depleted transplantation in children. Construction of the TCRbeta library involved unique molecular identifiers. Each CDR3 protein gets one entry after TCRdb re-called the PCR reads with MiXCR. This table has roughly 180,000 distinct CDR3 sequences, 14% to 15% appearing once. Sequencing was performed on PBMCs from the stem cell graft donor, taken from the stem cell graft. The rearrangement links TRBV27 to TRBJ1-2; the match to TRBD1 covers 7 bases. The clonotype was recovered from a human donor who donated a stem cell graft to a child with acute lymphoblastic leukemia. In nucleotides, the CDR3 is TGTGCCAGCAGTCTAACCGGCCGGGACAGTGGCTACACCTTC. This gives the protein CASSLTGRDSGYTF.